This T cell receptor (beta chain) was captured by sequencing in a study of cytomegalovirus exposure and HLA in healthy donors. Study outcomes and limitations: The classifier reportedly diagnosed cytomegalovirus status with high sensitivity and specificity. That first-cohort TCR clusters tended to co-occur in the 120 or so validation repertoires was found in a later analysis. Most TCR sequences proved rare, with some public TCRs found in many donors.

Germline CDR1 is SGHDT and CDR2 is YYEEEE. The length of the CDR3 is 14 residues. After removal of 4 bases from V and 11 bases from J, the junction contained 12 bases not matched to a gene. Turning to this clone: Its target is not known.

Measured with immunoSEQ multiplex PCR; TCRdb has only the in-frame clones, and not every one. The data contain around 240,000 clones, 90% of them singletons. The sequenced sample consisted of PBMCs. The sequence derives from a young woman in good health and CMV-seronegative. The rearrangement uses TRBV5-6 and TRBJ2-1; 7 bases fit TRBD1. The CDR3 DNA is TGTGCCAGCAGCCGACAGGGACGAAGCGAGAAGCAGTTCTTC. Translation: CASSRQGRSEKQFF.